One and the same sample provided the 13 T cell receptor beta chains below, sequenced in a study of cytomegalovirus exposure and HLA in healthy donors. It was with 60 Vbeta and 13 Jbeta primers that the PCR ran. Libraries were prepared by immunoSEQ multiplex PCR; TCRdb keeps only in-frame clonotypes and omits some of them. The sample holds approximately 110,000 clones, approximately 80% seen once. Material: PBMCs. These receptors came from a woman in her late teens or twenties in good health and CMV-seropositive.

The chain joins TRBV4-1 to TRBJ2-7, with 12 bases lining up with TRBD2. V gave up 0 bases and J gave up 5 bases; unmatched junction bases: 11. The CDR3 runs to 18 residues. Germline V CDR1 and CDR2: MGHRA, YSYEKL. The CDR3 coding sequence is TGCGCCAGCAGCCAAGATCCCCGACTAGCGGGAGTACGGCACGAGCAGTACTTC. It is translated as CASSQDPRLAGVRHEQYF.

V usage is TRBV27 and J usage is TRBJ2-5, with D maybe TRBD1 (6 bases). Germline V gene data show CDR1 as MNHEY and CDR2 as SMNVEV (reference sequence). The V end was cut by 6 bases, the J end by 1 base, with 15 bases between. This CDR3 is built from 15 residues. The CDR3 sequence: CASSRTAIVQETQYF. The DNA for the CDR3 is TGTGCCAGCAGCCGGACAGCGATCGTCCAAGAGACCCAGTACTTC.

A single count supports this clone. CDR3 in DNA: TGTGCCAGCAGTTTAGATATGGCCCGGGAGAGCTCCTACGAGCAGTACTTC. Translated: CASSLDMARESSYEQYF. The chain combines TRBV28 with TRBJ2-7; D might be TRBD2 (6 bases). This CDR3 is 17 amino acids long. The germline V gene has CDR1 MDHEN and CDR2 SYDVKM. V lost 2 bases to trimming and J lost 0 bases, with 17 bases between them.

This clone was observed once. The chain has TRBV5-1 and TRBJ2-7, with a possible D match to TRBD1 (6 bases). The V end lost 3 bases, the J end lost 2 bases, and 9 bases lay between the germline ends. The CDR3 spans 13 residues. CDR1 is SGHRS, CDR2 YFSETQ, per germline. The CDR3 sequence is CASSWDTTYEQYF. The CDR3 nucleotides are TGCGCCAGCAGCTGGGACACTACCTACGAGCAGTACTTC.

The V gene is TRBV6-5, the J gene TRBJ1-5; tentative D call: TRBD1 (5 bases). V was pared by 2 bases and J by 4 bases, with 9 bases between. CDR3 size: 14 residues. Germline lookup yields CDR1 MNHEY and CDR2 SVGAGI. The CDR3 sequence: CASSYGGRNQPQHF. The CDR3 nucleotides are TGTGCCAGCAGTTACGGGGGGAGGAATCAGCCCCAGCATTTT.

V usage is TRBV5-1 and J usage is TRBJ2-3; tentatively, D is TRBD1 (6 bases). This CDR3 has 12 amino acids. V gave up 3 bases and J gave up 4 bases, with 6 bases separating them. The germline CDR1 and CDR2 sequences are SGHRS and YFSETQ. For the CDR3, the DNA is TGCGCCAGCAGCTCAGGGGCAGATACGCAGTATTTT. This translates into CASSSGADTQYF.

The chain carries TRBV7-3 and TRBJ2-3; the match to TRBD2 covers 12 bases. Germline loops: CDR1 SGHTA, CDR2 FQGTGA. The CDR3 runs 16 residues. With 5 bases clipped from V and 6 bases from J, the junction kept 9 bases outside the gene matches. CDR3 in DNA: TGTGCCAGCAGCCCACGACTAGCGGGAGTAGGGGATACGCAGTATTTT. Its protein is CASSPRLAGVGDTQYF.

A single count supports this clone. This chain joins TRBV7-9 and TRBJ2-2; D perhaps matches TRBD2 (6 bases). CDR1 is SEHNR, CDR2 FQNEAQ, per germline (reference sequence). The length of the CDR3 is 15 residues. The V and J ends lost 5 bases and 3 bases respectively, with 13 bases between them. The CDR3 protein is CASSPRDWDTGELFF. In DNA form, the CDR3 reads TGTGCCAGCAGCCCACGGGACTGGGACACCGGGGAGCTGTTTTTT.

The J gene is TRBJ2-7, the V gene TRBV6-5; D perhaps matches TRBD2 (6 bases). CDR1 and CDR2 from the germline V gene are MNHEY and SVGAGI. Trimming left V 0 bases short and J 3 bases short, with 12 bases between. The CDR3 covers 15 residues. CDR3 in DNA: TGTGCCAGCAGTTACTCGGGGGGTGGACACTACGAGCAGTACTTC. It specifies CASSYSGGGHYEQYF.

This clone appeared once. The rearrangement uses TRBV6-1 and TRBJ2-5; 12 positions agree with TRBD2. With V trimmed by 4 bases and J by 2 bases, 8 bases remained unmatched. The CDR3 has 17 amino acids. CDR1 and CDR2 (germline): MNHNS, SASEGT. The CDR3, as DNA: TGTGCCAGCAGTGGTCGACTAGCGGGAGTAGGACAAGAGACCCAGTACTTC. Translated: CASSGRLAGVGQETQYF.

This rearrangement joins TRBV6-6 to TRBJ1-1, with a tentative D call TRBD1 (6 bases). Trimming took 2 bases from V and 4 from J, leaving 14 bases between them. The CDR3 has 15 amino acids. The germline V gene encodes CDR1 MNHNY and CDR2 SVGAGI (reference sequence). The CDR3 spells CASSYEGGLGTEAFF. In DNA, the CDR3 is TGTGCCAGCAGTTACGAGGGGGGGCTGGGCACTGAAGCTTTCTTT.

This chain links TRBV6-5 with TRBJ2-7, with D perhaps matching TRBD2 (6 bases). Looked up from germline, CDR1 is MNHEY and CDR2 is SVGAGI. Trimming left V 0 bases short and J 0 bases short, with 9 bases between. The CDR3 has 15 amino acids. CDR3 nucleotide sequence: TGTGCCAGCAGTTACTCGACGGGGGACTCCTACGAGCAGTACTTC. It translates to CASSYSTGDSYEQYF.

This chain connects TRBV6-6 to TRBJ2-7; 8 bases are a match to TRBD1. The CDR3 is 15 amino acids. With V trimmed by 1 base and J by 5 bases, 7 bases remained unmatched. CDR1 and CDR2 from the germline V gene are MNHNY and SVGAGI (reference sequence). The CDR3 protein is CASSYFSGRGHEQYF. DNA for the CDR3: TGTGCCAGCAGTTACTTTTCTGGCAGGGGGCACGAGCAGTACTTC.